The sequence of this T cell receptor beta chain was determined in a study of T cell responses to AZD1222 COVID-19 vaccine (dated by TCRdb to the early 2020s). A note on the overall study: Because spike-specific TCR depth and breadth did not differ between the two schedules, AZD1222 recipients who got a second dose at roughly 4 weeks were pooled with those who got a second dose at roughly 12 weeks. Trial participants were enrolled by age into subgroups of 18-55, 56-69 and 70-plus years, and roughly 150, 30 and 60 TCR-sequenced participants, respectively, were included in these subgroups. TCR sequencing was performed for 233 trial participants, of whom about 200 were given two doses of AZD1222 and around 25 were given two doses of MenACWY control vaccine.

For this clone: Its recognized antigen is unknown. Base qualities are not at hand, and no much larger clone is one base apart.

The time point label on this specimen signifies: baseline before first vaccination. The vaccinee samples were drawn from two UK trials, COV001 and COV002, one of which was a single-blind randomized controlled phase 2/3 trial testing AZD1222 (ChAdOx1 nCoV-19) in healthy adults. For TCRbeta chain sequencing, PBMC samples were collected from trial participants at day 0 and at day 28 after the second dose. The CDR3, cysteine through phenylalanine, is 18 amino acids long. Only the CDR3 portion is preserved as DNA: 54 bases, with reading frame beginning at the first base. The junction shows trimming of 4 bases on V and 1 base on J, plus 21 bases between the germline ends. The germline V gene specifies LGHNA as CDR1 and YNFKEQ as CDR2. The CDR3 regions of human TCRbeta chains were analyzed by immunosequencing. On the authors' methods: TCRs in the repertoires were compared against a reference library of SARS-CoV-2-specific TCRs that had been generated with the MIRA antigen-specificity platform. Breadth was defined as the fraction of unique TCRs that were SARS-CoV-2-associated, and depth was defined as the fraction of total T cells that were SARS-CoV-2-associated. Using the MIRA data, every spike-specific TCR was mapped to the spike region that the TCR reacted to and assigned to either a CD4 or a CD8 class. Log10-transformed breadth and depth values were compared by one-way ANOVA with Sidak's multiple comparisons tests. TCRdb retrieved this table from immuneACCESS and kept in-frame rearrangements only. Not all clones are present; in checked studies, unresolved V genes account for under half, and no reason is known for the remainder. V, J and clone size reflect that table, while D and trimming were determined from the DNA. This sample gives around 130,000 clones in total; about 93% of them show up just once. The ten biggest clones cover 5% to 7% of the sample.

What the study reported, not specific to this receptor: Conclusions about previously exposed vaccinees are limited because only five or six AZD1222 recipients were SARS-CoV-2 seropositive at baseline. Most participants were white British and females outnumbered males, and the authors suggested that clonal diversity may have been underestimated. Because no day 14 peak-response samples were available, the repertoires could be characterized only after the peak T cell response. In the small 56-69-year group, the increase in depth fell short of significance, most likely because of low power. The whole spike protein was spanned by vaccine-associated CD4 TCRs, and dominant responses were seen in regions 160-218 and 743-854. Spike-specific TCR breadth and depth rose significantly after two AZD1222 doses compared with day 0 and with MenACWY recipients. Epitopes outside the regions mutated in the B.1.351 and B.1.1.7 variants were reportedly recognized by nearly half of the unique spike-specific TCRs.

The material was peripheral blood, obtained on day 0 of AZD1222 vaccination. This sequence uses TRBV4-2 and TRBJ2-3, with TRBD1 tentatively as D gene (5 bases match). The TCR was taken from an adult in good health. CDR3 reads: CASSPKSGSQGGTDTQYF. Read as DNA, the sequence is TGTGCCAGCAGCCCGAAATCCGGATCACAAGGGGGCACAGATACGCAGTATTTT.